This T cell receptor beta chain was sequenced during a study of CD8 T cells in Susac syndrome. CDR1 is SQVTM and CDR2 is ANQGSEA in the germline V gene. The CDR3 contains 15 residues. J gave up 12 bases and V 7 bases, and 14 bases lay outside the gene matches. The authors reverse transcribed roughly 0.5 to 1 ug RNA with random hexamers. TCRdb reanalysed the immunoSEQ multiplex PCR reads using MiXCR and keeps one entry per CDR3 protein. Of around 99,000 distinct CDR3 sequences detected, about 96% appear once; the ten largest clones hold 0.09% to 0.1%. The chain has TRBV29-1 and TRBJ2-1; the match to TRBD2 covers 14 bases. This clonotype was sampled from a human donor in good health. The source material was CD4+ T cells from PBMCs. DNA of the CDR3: TGCAGCGCCCATAAGGGGACTAGCGGGAGAAGCTGGCAGTTCTTC. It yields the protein CSAHKGTSGRSWQFF.